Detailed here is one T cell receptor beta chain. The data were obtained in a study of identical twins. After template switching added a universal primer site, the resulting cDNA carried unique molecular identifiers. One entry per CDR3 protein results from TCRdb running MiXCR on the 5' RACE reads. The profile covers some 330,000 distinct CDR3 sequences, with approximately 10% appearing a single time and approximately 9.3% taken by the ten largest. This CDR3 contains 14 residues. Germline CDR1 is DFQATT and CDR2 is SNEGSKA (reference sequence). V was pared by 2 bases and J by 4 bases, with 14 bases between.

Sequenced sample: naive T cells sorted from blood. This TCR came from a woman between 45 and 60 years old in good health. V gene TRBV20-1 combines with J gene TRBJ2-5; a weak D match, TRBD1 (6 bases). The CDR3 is CSARRGGVAETQYF. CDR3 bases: TGCAGTGCTAGAAGAGGGGGAGTAGCAGAGACCCAGTACTTC.